These 5 T cell receptor beta chains were all obtained from the same sample, sequenced in a study of radiation and T cells in renal cell carcinoma. The data were produced by immunoSEQ multiplex PCR, yet TCRdb's version contains in-frame clones alone and is incomplete. The table has tens of thousands of clones, 80% seen once. Time point reported: blood 2 weeks post-SBRT. The treatment: 15 Gy SBRT to primary tumor, nephrectomy 4 weeks later. The sample was blood, taken from a patient whose treatment included radiotherapy and nephrectomy. These receptors came from a woman between 65 and 79 years old with renal cell carcinoma.

The genes are TRBV2 and TRBJ1-2; D is unresolved. Germline CDR1 is SNHLY and CDR2 is FYNNEI. Trimming stripped 6 bases from V and 4 bases from J, with 21 bases between. CDR3 size: 16 residues. CDR3 in amino acids: CASRGISRSHGYGYTF. CDR3 DNA: TGTGCCAGCAGGGGCATTTCGCGGAGCCATGGCTATGGCTACACCTTC. The full variable domain, rest sourced from reference TRBV2 and TRBJ1-2, is EPEVTQTPSHQVTQMGQEVILRCVPISNHLYFYWYRQILGQKVEFLVSFYNNEISEKSEIFDDQFSVERPDGSNFTLKIRSTKLEDSAMYFCASRGISRSHGYGYTFGSGTRLTVV.

The chain combines TRBV7-6 with TRBJ1-2; D possibly corresponds to TRBD1 (5 bases). From germline, CDR1 is SGHVS and CDR2 FNYEAQ. The V end was cut by 5 bases, the J end by 5 bases, with 21 bases between. CDR3 length equals 16 residues. In DNA, the CDR3 is TGTGCCAGCAGCCCACCGGTCCGGGTAGGGGCTTATGGCTACACCTTC. Protein sequence: CASSPPVRVGAYGYTF.

The genes are TRBV5-6 and TRBJ2-3, with D perhaps given as TRBD1 or TRBD2 (5 bases each). The germline gives CDR1 SGHDT, CDR2 YYEEEE. V was shortened by 4 bases and J by 4 bases, with 13 bases between the two germline ends. The CDR3 spans 14 residues. CDR3 nucleotide sequence: TGTGCCAGCAGCCGCCGTTTGGGGGCAGATACGCAGTATTTT. Protein sequence: CASSRRLGADTQYF.

This chain links TRBV23-1 with TRBJ1-3; D is ambiguous. Being an ORF, TRBV23-1 has a function that is uncertain. There are 11 residues in the CDR3. V was trimmed by 10 bases and J by 9 bases, leaving 13 bases between them. CDR3 sequence (DNA): TGCGCCACCAAGGGAGATAGCACCATATATTTT. Protein: CATKGDSTIYF.

The chain has TRBV6-5 and TRBJ2-7, with 10 nucleotides matching TRBD2. The V gene end was trimmed by 5 bases and the J gene end by 3 bases; junction bases not matched to a gene: 4. The germline V gene has CDR1 MNHEY and CDR2 SVGAGI. The CDR3 is 14 amino acids. Written as DNA, the CDR3 is TGTGCCAGCAGTCCTAGCGGGAGTAACTACGAGCAGTACTTC. This codes for CASSPSGSNYEQYF.